The 10 T cell receptor beta chains in this list originate from one sample, sequenced in a study of blood T cells in healthy people across ages (dated by TCRdb to about 2015). Library preparation was by 5' RACE. Sequenced on an Illumina HiSeq 2500. A second roughly 7 to 11 cycle PCR used a sample-barcoded 5' primer and a J-beta primer mix. TCRdb cleaned the public reads at Q25 with fastp, built clones with MiXCR and kept in-frame beta chains. For every CDR3 protein sequence, its rows merge into one entry that carries the most common genes and DNA. Recorded for this sample are about 760,000 distinct CDR3 sequences; roughly 25% of them occurred a single time. Of the sample, 9.4% is held by the ten largest clones. The sample was also linked to a second study, of T cells of mothers and their children.

Input material: blood. The source is a boy aged 10-17 years in good health.

The J gene is TRBJ1-4, the V gene TRBV9; D possibly corresponds to TRBD1 (5 bases). Germline V lookup: CDR1 SGDLS, CDR2 YYNGEE. The CDR3 covers 13 residues. V was clipped by 10 bases and J by 5 bases, with 15 bases between them. The CDR3 is CARRGFKNEKLFF. The CDR3 DNA reads TGTGCCCGCCGGGGGTTTAAAAATGAAAAACTGTTTTTT.

This chain connects TRBV11-2 to TRBJ2-7; 10 nucleotides agree with TRBD2. Germline CDR1 SGHAT, CDR2 FQNNGV. The CDR3 runs to 16 residues. J lost 0 bases, V lost 4 bases, and 6 bases had no gene match. The chain's CDR3 is CASSSITSGDSYEQYF. For the CDR3, the DNA is TGTGCCAGCAGCTCGATAACTAGCGGGGACTCCTACGAGCAGTACTTC.

The chain has TRBV20-1 and TRBJ2-1, with TRBD2 identical over 10 bases. This CDR3 has 15 amino acids. CDR1 DFQATT and CDR2 SNEGSKA come from the germline V gene (reference sequence). V lost 3 bases, J lost 6 bases, and 8 bases stayed unmatched. The CDR3 DNA follows: TGCAGTGCTAGTGGCGGGACTAGCGCGGGCAATGAGCAGTTCTTC. This translates into CSASGGTSAGNEQFF.

This chain joins TRBV11-2 and TRBJ2-4; D call uncertain. CDR1 SGHAT and CDR2 FQNNGV come from the germline V gene. Trimming pared 2 bases from V and 1 base from J, leaving 15 bases between. The CDR3 loop spans 17 amino acids. The CDR3 DNA is TGTGCCAGCAGCTTAATAGTGGGTAGTAGTGCCAAAAACATTCAGTACTTC. It translates to CASSLIVGSSAKNIQYF.

V usage is TRBV5-1 and J usage is TRBJ2-2, with D perhaps TRBD2 (6 bases). Germline V gene data show CDR1 as SGHRS and CDR2 as YFSETQ. Trimming pared 4 bases from V and 9 bases from J, leaving 19 bases between. The CDR3 runs 15 residues. DNA of the CDR3: TGCGCCAGCAGCCCGGAGGGACCCCGTTCGCGGGAGCTGTTTTTT. It translates to CASSPEGPRSRELFF.

V and J are TRBV29-1 and TRBJ2-6; D is unclear. This CDR3 is 13 amino acids long. V was shortened by 6 bases and J by 2 bases, with 8 bases between the two germline ends. Germline V gives CDR1 SQVTM, CDR2 ANQGSEA. The CDR3 loop reads CSVAQAGANVLTF. The DNA of the CDR3 is TGCAGCGTCGCGCAAGCTGGGGCCAACGTCCTGACTTTC.

This clonotype was picked up a small number of times. The chain uses TRBV9 and TRBJ2-5; D might be TRBD1 (5 bases). Trimming shortened V by 0 bases and J by 2 bases, and 11 bases separated the two germline ends. CDR3 size: 15 residues. From germline, CDR1 is SGDLS and CDR2 YYNGEE. CDR3 bases: TGTGCCAGCAGCGTAGGCAGGGCAGGGCAAGAGACCCAGTACTTC. It codes for CASSVGRAGQETQYF.

The V gene is TRBV5-5, the J gene TRBJ2-5; 13 nucleotides match TRBD2. Per the germline V gene, CDR1 is SGHKS and CDR2 is YYEKEE (reference sequence). V gave up 3 bases and J gave up 9 bases; unmatched junction bases: 8. The CDR3 runs 15 residues. The DNA for the CDR3 is TGTGCCAGCAGCTCACTGACTAGCGGGAGGACTCCCCAGTACTTC. Protein product: CASSSLTSGRTPQYF.

The chain couples TRBV7-9 to TRBJ2-1; D may match TRBD1 or TRBD2 (5 bases each). The closer fit of TRBJ2-7 to the DNA end suggests the J call may be wrong. This CDR3 contains 14 residues. Germline assignment: CDR1 SEHNR and CDR2 FQNEAQ (reference sequence). In DNA, the CDR3 is TGTGCCAGCAGCCGTGTTGGGGGACCCTACGAGCAGTACTTC. Protein product: CASSRVGGPYEQYF.

Comments on this clonotype: A junction boundary mismatches the germline segment, possibly from a read error. The rearrangement joins TRBV6-2 or TRBV6-3 to TRBJ1-1; D is unclear. Per the germline V gene, CDR1 is MNHEY and CDR2 is SVGEGT. This CDR3 has 12 amino acids. The DNA of the CDR3 is TGTGCCAGCAACGGACCGAACCCTGAAGCTTTCTTT. Its protein product is CASNGPNPEAFF.